The 10 T cell receptor beta chains below were found in one sample sequenced in a study of blood T cell repertoires in COVID-19. Some clones are missing from TCRdb's copy, which holds only in-frame ones; the method was immunoSEQ multiplex PCR. This table holds around 70,000 clones, about 90% found once. Material for sequencing was peripheral blood. These receptors all stem from a woman of 80 years or more with active or convalescent COVID-19.

This chain links TRBV4-1 with TRBJ2-1, with 7 nucleotides matching TRBD2. The germline V gene encodes CDR1 MGHRA and CDR2 YSYEKL. The ends lost 0 bases at V and 0 bases at J; junction bases unmatched: 5. CDR3 length equals 17 residues. In DNA form, the CDR3 reads TGCGCCAGCAGCCAAGATCGGGGCGGGAGCTCCTACAATGAGCAGTTCTTC. Its protein is CASSQDRGGSSYNEQFF.

This clone was found once. V gene TRBV12-5 combines with J gene TRBJ1-5; 8 bases line up with TRBD1. CDR1 LGHNT and CDR2 FRNRAP come from the germline V gene. The CDR3 length is 16 residues. The J segment lost 1 base and the V segment lost 7 bases, leaving 9 bases of the junction unmatched. CDR3 region: CASVLDRVGSNQPQHF. In nucleotides, the CDR3 is TGTGCTAGTGTCCTGGACAGGGTGGGAAGCAATCAGCCCCAGCATTTT.

The chain couples TRBV4-3 to TRBJ2-1, with D perhaps TRBD1 (6 bases). Germline V gene data show CDR1 as LGHNA and CDR2 as YSLEER. V lost 5 bases and J lost 1, with 12 bases in between. The CDR3 covers 15 residues. The CDR3 sequence: CASSVYRVSYNEQFF. The CDR3 coding sequence is TGCGCCAGCAGCGTTTACAGGGTATCCTACAATGAGCAGTTCTTC.

Written as DNA, the CDR3 is TGTGCCAGCAGTTACTCGGGACAGGGCGATAATTCACCCCTCCACTTT. This sequence encodes CASSYSGQGDNSPLHF. The chain employs TRBV6-5 and TRBJ1-6, with 9 bases that match TRBD1. Looked up from germline, CDR1 is MNHEY and CDR2 is SVGAGI. CDR3 size: 16 residues. Trimming removed 0 bases from V and 5 bases from J; junction bases left unmatched: 2.

The chain couples TRBV3-1 (or the pseudogene TRBV3-2) to TRBJ1-4, with D maybe TRBD1 (5 bases). The CDR3 consists of 13 residues. Germline CDR1 LGHDT, CDR2 YNNKEL (reference sequence). With 3 bases removed from V and 10 bases from J, the gap between germline ends came to 12 bases. Written as DNA, the CDR3 is TGTGCCAGCAGCCATTCAGGGATAGGAAAACTGTTTTTT. Translated, it gives CASSHSGIGKLFF.

V gene TRBV21-1 combines with J gene TRBJ1-6; TRBD1 reflects the table's D call only, with no check against the DNA. TRBV21-1 counts as a pseudogene. This CDR3 contains 17 residues. The CDR3 region has the DNA TGTGCCAGCAGCAAAAAGGGACAGGGAAGCTATAATTCACCCCTCCACTTT. As protein: CASSKKGQGSYNSPLHF.

Only one count was recorded for this clone. The J gene is TRBJ2-1, the V gene TRBV5-8; perhaps TRBD2 as D (6 bases). The CDR3 length is 14 residues. V lost 5 bases and J 9 bases, leaving 18 bases between the germline ends. Germline CDR1 SGHTS, CDR2 YDEGEE. The CDR3 sequence: CASSGRWGGAEQFF. CDR3 DNA sequence: TGTGCCAGCAGTGGTCGGTGGGGCGGGGCTGAGCAGTTCTTC.

The chain carries TRBV18 and TRBJ2-1; possible D gene TRBD2, 5 bases. CDR3 length: 13 residues. The V end was cut by 8 bases, the J end by 8 bases, with 16 bases between. The germline gives CDR1 KGHSH, CDR2 LQKENI. CDR3 region: CASKPAIGDEQFF. CDR3 in DNA: TGTGCCAGCAAGCCGGCTATCGGGGATGAGCAGTTCTTC.

The chain combines TRBV5-1 with TRBJ2-5; D may be TRBD1 (5 bases). V was shortened by 0 bases and J by 1 base, with 13 bases between the two germline ends. The CDR3 contains 16 residues. Germline V gene data show CDR1 as SGHRS and CDR2 as YFSETQ. CDR3 sequence (DNA): TGCGCCAGCAGCTTGGGTGACAGTTCCCCCCAAGAGACCCAGTACTTC. Residues: CASSLGDSSPQETQYF.

The rearrangement joins TRBV19 to TRBJ1-1; D is perhaps TRBD1 (5 bases). The CDR3 is 13 residues long. The ends were cut back, 3 bases at V and 5 bases at J, with 10 bases in the middle. Per germline, CDR1 LNHDA and CDR2 SQIVND (reference sequence). As DNA, the CDR3 is TGTGCCAGTAGTATGCAGGGAAGAACTGAAGCTTTCTTT. Translated, it gives CASSMQGRTEAFF.